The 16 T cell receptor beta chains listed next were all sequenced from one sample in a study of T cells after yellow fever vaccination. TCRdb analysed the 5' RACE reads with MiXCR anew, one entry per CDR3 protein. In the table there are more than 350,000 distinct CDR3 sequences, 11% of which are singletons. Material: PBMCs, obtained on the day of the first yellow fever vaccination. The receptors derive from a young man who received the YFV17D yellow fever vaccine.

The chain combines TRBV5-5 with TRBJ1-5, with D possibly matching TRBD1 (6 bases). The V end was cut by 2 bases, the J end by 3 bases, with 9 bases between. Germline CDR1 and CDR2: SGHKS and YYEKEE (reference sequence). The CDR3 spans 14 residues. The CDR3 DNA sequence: TGTGCCAGCAGCTTAAGACAGGCCAATCAGCCCCAGCATTTT. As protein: CASSLRQANQPQHF.

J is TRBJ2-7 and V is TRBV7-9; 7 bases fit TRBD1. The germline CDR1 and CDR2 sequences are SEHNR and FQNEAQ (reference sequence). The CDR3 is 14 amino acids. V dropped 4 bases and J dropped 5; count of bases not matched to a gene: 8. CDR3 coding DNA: TGTGCCAGCAGCTCAACAGGGGCGCTGGACGAGCAGTACGTC. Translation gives CASSSTGALDEQYV.

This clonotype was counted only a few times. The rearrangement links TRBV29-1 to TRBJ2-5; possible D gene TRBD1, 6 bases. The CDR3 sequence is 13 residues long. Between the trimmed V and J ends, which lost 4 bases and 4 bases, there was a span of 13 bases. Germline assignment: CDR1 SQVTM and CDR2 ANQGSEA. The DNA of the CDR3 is TGCAGCGTTGGGGGCGGCAGGGGAGAGACCCAGTACTTC. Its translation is CSVGGGRGETQYF.

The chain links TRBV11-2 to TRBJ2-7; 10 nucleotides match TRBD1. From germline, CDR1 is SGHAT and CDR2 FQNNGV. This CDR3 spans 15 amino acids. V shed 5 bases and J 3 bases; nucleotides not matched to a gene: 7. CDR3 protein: CASSHLRDRGYEQYF. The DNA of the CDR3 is TGTGCCAGCAGCCATCTCCGGGACAGGGGCTACGAGCAGTACTTC.

CDR3 region: CASSSPTRGGPSSSYNEQFF. Here the CDR3 DNA reads TGTGCCAGCAGCTCTCCGACTCGCGGGGGGCCTTCGAGCTCCTACAATGAGCAGTTCTTC. The chain uses TRBV7-6 and TRBJ2-1; the match to TRBD2 covers 8 bases. CDR1 and CDR2 from the germline V gene are SGHVS and FNYEAQ. Trimming took 4 bases from V and 0 from J; bases not matched to a gene: 17. The CDR3 length is 20 residues.

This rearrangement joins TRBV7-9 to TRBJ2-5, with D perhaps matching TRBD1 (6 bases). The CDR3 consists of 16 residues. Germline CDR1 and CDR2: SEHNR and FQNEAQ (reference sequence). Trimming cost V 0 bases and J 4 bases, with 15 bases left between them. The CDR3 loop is CASSLALAGAGETQYF. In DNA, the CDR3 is TGTGCCAGCAGCTTAGCCTTGGCAGGGGCTGGAGAGACCCAGTACTTC.

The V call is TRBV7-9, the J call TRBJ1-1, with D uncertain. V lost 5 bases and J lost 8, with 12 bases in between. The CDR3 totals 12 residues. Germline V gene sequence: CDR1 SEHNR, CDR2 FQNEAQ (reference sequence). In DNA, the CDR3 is TGTGCCAGCAGCATCTTGAGTTGGGAAGCTTTCTTT. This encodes CASSILSWEAFF.

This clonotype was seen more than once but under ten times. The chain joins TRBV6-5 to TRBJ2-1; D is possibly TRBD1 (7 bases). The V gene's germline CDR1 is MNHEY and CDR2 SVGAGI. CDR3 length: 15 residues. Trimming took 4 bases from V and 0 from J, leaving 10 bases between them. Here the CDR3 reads CASSSQGGSYNEQFF. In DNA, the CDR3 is TGTGCCAGCAGTTCTCAGGGGGGCTCCTACAATGAGCAGTTCTTC.

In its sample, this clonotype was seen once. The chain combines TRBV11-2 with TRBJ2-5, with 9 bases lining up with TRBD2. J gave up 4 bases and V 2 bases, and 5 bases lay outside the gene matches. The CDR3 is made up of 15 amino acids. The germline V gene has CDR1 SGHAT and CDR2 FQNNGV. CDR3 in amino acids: CASSLRRGGGETQYF. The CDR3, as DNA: TGTGCCAGCAGCTTACGGCGGGGGGGTGGAGAGACCCAGTACTTC. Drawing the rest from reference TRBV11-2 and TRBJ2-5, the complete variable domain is EAGVAQSPRYKIIEKRQSVAFWCNPISGHATLYWYQQILGQGPKLLIQFQNNGVVDDSQLPKDRFSAERLKGVDSTLKIQPAKLEDSAVYLCASSLRRGGGETQYFGPGTRLLVL.

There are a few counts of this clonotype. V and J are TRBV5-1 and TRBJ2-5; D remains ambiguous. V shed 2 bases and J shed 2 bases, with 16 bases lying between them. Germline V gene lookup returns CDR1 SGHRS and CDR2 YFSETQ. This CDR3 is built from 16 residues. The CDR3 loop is CASSLQVIGGQETQYF. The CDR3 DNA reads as TGCGCCAGCAGCTTACAAGTCATCGGCGGTCAAGAGACCCAGTACTTC.

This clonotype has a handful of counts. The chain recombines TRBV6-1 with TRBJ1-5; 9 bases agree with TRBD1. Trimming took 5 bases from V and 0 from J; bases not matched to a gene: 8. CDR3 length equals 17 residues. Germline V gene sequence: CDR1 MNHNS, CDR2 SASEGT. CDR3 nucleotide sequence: TGTGCCAGCAGTCCTCATTGGGACAGGGATAGCAATCAGCCCCAGCATTTT. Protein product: CASSPHWDRDSNQPQHF.

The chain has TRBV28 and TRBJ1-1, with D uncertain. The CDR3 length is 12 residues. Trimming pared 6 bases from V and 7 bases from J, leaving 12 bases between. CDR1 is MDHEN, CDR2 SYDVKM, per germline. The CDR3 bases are TGTGCCAGCAGAGAGTATACCCTTGAAGCTTTCTTT. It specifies CASREYTLEAFF.

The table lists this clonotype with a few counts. The CDR3 region is CASSLPSSVDEQFF. The CDR3 nucleotides are TGTGCCAGCAGCTTACCTTCTTCGGTCGATGAGCAGTTCTTC. The chain employs TRBV7-8 and TRBJ2-1; D gene uncertain. The CDR3 spans 14 residues. V dropped 2 bases and J dropped 8 bases, with 13 bases sitting between them. Germline V gene sequence: CDR1 SGHVS, CDR2 FQNEAQ.

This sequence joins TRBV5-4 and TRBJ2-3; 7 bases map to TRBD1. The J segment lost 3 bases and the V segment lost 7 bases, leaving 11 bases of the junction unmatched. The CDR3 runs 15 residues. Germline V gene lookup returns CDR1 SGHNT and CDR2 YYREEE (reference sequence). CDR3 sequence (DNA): TGTGCCAGCGGATTTAATCGACAGGGAACAGATACGCAGTATTTT. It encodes CASGFNRQGTDTQYF. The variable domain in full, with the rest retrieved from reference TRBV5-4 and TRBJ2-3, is ETGVTQSPTHLIKTRGQQVTLRCSSQSGHNTVSWYQQALGQGPQFIFQYYREEENGRGNFPPRFSGLQFPNYSSELNVNALELDDSALYLCASGFNRQGTDTQYFGPGTRLTVL.

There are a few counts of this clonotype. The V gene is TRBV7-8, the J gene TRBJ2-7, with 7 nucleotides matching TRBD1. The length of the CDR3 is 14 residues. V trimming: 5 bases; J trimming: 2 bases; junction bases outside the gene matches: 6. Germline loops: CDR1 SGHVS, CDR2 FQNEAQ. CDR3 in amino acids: CASSPRTGTYEQYV. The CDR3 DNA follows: TGTGCCAGCAGCCCGCGGACAGGAACCTACGAGCAGTACGTC.

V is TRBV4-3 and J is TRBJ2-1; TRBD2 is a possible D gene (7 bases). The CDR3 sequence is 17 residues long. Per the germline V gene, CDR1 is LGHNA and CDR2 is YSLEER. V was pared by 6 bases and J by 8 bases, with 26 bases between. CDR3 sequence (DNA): TGCGCCAGCAGTCCAACACCCTTTAGGGGGGGGGCAGATGAGCAGTTCTTC. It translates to CASSPTPFRGGADEQFF.